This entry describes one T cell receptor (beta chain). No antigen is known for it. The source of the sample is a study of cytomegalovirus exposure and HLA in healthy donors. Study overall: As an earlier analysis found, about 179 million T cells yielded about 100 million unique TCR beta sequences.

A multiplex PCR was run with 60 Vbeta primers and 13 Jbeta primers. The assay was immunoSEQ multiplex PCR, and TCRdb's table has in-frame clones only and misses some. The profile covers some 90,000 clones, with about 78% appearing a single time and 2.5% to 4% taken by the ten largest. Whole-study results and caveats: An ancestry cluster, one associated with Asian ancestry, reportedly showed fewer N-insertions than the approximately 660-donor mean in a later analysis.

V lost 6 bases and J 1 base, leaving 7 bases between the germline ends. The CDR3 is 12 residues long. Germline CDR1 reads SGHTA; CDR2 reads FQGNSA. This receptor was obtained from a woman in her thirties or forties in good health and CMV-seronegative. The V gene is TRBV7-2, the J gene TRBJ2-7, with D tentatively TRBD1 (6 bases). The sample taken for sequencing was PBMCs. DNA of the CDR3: TGTGCCAGCAGAAGGGGGTCCTACGAGCAGTACTTC. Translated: CASRRGSYEQYF.